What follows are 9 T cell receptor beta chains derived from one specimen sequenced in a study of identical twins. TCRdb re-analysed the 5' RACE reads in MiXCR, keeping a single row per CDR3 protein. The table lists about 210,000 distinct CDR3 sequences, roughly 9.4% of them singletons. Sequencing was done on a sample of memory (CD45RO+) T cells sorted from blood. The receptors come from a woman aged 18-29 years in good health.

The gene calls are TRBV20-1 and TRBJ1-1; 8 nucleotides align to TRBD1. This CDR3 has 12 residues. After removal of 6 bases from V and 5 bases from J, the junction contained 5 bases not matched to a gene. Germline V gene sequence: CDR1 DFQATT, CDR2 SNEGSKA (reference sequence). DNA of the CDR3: TGCAGTGCCGTGGACAGGGAGACTGAAGCTTTCTTT. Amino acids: CSAVDRETEAFF.

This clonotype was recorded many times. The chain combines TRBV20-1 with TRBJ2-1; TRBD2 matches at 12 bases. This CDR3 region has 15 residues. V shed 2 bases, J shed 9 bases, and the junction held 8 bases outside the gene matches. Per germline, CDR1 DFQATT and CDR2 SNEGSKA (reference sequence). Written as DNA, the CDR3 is TGCAGTGCTAGACCTAGCGGGAGGGCCGAGGGTGAGCAGTTCTTC. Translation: CSARPSGRAEGEQFF.

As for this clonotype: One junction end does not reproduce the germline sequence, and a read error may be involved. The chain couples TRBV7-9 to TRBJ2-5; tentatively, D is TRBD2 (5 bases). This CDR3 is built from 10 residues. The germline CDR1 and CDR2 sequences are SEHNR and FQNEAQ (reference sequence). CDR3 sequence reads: CAMGPGILFF. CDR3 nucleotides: TGTGCCATGGGCCCCGGGATCCTGTTCTTC.

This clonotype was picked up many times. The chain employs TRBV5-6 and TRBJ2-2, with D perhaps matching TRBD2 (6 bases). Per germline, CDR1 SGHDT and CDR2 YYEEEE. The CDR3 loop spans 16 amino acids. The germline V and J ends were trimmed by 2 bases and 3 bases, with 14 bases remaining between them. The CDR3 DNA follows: TGTGCCAGCAGCTTTCTCGGGACTCTCGACACCGGGGAGCTGTTTTTT. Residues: CASSFLGTLDTGELFF.

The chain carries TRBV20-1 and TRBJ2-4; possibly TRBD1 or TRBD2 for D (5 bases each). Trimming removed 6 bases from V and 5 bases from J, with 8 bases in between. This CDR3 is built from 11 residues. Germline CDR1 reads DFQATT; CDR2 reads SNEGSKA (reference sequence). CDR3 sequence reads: CSAGTENIQYF. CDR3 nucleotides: TGCAGTGCAGGGACCGAAAACATTCAGTACTTC.

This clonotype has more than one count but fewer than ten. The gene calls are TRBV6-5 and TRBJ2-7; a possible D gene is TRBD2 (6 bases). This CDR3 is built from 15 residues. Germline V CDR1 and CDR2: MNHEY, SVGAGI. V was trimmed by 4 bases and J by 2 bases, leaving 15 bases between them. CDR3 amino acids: CASSSMGGPTYEQYF. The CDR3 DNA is TGTGCCAGCAGTTCAATGGGGGGACCCACCTACGAGCAGTACTTC.

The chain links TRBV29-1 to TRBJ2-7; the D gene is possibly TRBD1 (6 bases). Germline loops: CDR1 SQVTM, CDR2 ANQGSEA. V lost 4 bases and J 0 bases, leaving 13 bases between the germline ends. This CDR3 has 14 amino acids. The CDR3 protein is CSVVRQGYSYEQYF. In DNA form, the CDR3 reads TGCAGCGTTGTGCGGCAGGGGTACTCCTACGAGCAGTACTTC.

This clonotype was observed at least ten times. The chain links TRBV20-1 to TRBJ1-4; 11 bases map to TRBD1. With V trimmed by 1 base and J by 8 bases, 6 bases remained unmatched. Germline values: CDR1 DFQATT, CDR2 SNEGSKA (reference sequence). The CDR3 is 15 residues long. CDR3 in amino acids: CSARASGTGGEKLFF. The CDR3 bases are TGCAGTGCTAGAGCCTCCGGGACAGGGGGAGAAAAACTGTTTTTT.

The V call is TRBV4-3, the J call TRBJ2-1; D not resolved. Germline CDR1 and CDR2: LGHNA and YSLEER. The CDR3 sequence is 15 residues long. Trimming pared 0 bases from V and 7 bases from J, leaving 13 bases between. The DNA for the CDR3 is TGCGCCAGCAGCCAAGAGCTAGGCCAGAGGAATGAGCAGTTCTTC. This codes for CASSQELGQRNEQFF.